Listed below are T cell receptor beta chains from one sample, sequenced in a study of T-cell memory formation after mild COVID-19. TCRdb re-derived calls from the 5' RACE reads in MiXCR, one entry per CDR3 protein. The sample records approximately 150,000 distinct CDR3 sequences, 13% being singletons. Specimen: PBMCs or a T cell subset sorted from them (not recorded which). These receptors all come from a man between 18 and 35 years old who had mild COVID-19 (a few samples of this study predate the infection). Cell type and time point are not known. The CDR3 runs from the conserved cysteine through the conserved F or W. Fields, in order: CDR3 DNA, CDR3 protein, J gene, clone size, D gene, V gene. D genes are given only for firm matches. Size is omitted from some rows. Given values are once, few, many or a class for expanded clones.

CDR3nt: TGTGCCAGCAGTGAATCGGGGAACACCGGGGAGCTGTTTTTT
CDR3aa: CASSESGNTGELFF
j_gene: TRBJ2-2
abundance: NA
d_gene: NA
v_gene: TRBV6-1

CDR3nt: TGTGCCAGCAGCCGGCGGGACAGGGGGCTCAACGGGGAGCTGTTTTTT
CDR3aa: CASSRRDRGLNGELFF
j_gene: TRBJ2-2
abundance: NA
d_gene: TRBD1
v_gene: TRBV2

CDR3nt: TGTGCCAGCAGGACCCACTTGAACACTGAAGCTTTCTTT
CDR3aa: CASRTHLNTEAFF
j_gene: TRBJ1-1
abundance: NA
d_gene: NA
v_gene: TRBV12-3/TRBV12-4

CDR3nt: TGTGCCAGCAGTGAACGAATTGAGGGTACGCAGTATTTT
CDR3aa: CASSERIEGTQYF
j_gene: TRBJ2-3
abundance: few
d_gene: NA
v_gene: TRBV2

CDR3nt: TGCAGTGCATCCACCGGGACTAACAATGAGCAGTTCTTC
CDR3aa: CSASTGTNNEQFF
j_gene: TRBJ2-1
abundance: NA
d_gene: TRBD2
v_gene: TRBV20-1

CDR3nt: TGCGCCAGCAGCTTCGGACAGGGTTATCTCTATGGCTACACCTTC
CDR3aa: CASSFGQGYLYGYTF
j_gene: TRBJ1-2
abundance: NA
d_gene: TRBD1
v_gene: TRBV5-1

CDR3nt: TGTGCCAGCAGTTTGAGGAGGGGGCTCACTGAAGCTTTCTTT
CDR3aa: CASSLRRGLTEAFF
j_gene: TRBJ1-1
abundance: NA
d_gene: TRBD1
v_gene: TRBV28

CDR3nt: TGCAGTGCTAGAGTGGGACAGGGACTAGGGAATTCACCCCTCCACTTT
CDR3aa: CSARVGQGLGNSPLHF
j_gene: TRBJ1-6
abundance: NA
d_gene: TRBD1
v_gene: TRBV20-1

CDR3nt: TGTGCCAGCTCACCGGCCGGGGAGCTGTTTTTT
CDR3aa: CASSPAGELFF
j_gene: TRBJ2-2
abundance: NA
d_gene: NA
v_gene: TRBV18

CDR3nt: TGTGCCAGCAGACGATTCTATGAGCAGTTCTTC
CDR3aa: CASRRFYEQFF
j_gene: TRBJ2-1
abundance: few
d_gene: NA
v_gene: TRBV27

CDR3nt: TGCGCCAGCAGTCATAAGACTAGCGGCCGAAAAGAGACCCAGTACTTC
CDR3aa: CASSHKTSGRKETQYF
j_gene: TRBJ2-5
abundance: NA
d_gene: TRBD2
v_gene: TRBV23-1

CDR3nt: TGTGCCAGCAGCTTCCTTACCGGGGAGCTGTTTTTT
CDR3aa: CASSFLTGELFF
j_gene: TRBJ2-2
abundance: few
d_gene: NA
v_gene: TRBV7-3

CDR3nt: TGTGCCAGCAGTCCGGGACGGGCTTTGGGTGAAAAACTGTTTTTT
CDR3aa: CASSPGRALGEKLFF
j_gene: TRBJ1-4
abundance: few
d_gene: NA
v_gene: TRBV6-5

CDR3nt: TGCGCCAGCAGCTTGGACTCCCCATACAATCAGCCCCAGCATTTT
CDR3aa: CASSLDSPYNQPQHF
j_gene: TRBJ1-5
abundance: many
d_gene: NA
v_gene: TRBV5-1

CDR3nt: TGTGCCAGCAGCGCTAGGGGGCGGACCGGGGAGCTGTTTTTT
CDR3aa: CASSARGRTGELFF
j_gene: TRBJ2-2
abundance: NA
d_gene: TRBD1
v_gene: TRBV7-2

CDR3nt: TGTGCCTGGAGTGGGGGTCGAGATACGCAGTATTTT
CDR3aa: CAWSGGRDTQYF
j_gene: TRBJ2-3
abundance: NA
d_gene: NA
v_gene: TRBV30

CDR3nt: TGCAGCGTGACTCCAGGGGTCGGGCAGCCCCAGCATTTT
CDR3aa: CSVTPGVGQPQHF
j_gene: TRBJ1-5
abundance: few
d_gene: NA
v_gene: TRBV29-1

CDR3nt: TGTGCCATCAGTGAAAGGGCCAGCTCTGGGGCCAACGTCCTGACTTTC
CDR3aa: CAISERASSGANVLTF
j_gene: TRBJ2-6
abundance: NA
d_gene: NA
v_gene: TRBV10-3

CDR3nt: TGTGCCAGCAGCTTAGGCAAGCCGGACATTCAGTACTTC
CDR3aa: CASSLGKPDIQYF
j_gene: TRBJ2-4
abundance: NA
d_gene: NA
v_gene: TRBV7-9

CDR3nt: TGCGCCAGCAGCTTGGCTCCCCTAGGGCCCGGGGAGCTGTTTTTT
CDR3aa: CASSLAPLGPGELFF
j_gene: TRBJ2-2
abundance: NA
d_gene: NA
v_gene: TRBV5-1

CDR3nt: TGTGCCAGCAGGCCTCCCCACCGTGCGGGTGAGCAGTTCTTC
CDR3aa: CASRPPHRAGEQFF
j_gene: TRBJ2-1
abundance: NA
d_gene: NA
v_gene: TRBV6-5

CDR3nt: TGTGCCAGCAGAACCGGGACAAACTATGGCTACACCTTC
CDR3aa: CASRTGTNYGYTF
j_gene: TRBJ1-2
abundance: few
d_gene: NA
v_gene: TRBV28

CDR3nt: TGTGCCACCAGCAGAGAGAAGGGCGGGGGGGCCGACAATGAGCAGTTCTTC
CDR3aa: CATSREKGGGADNEQFF
j_gene: TRBJ2-1
abundance: NA
d_gene: TRBD2
v_gene: TRBV15

CDR3nt: TGTGCCAGCAGGAGAGGGAATAATCAGCCCCAGCATTTT
CDR3aa: CASRRGNNQPQHF
j_gene: TRBJ1-5
abundance: NA
d_gene: NA
v_gene: TRBV12-3/TRBV12-4

CDR3nt: TGTGCCAGTAGTACGGAGGGCTATGGCTACACCTTC
CDR3aa: CASSTEGYGYTF
j_gene: TRBJ1-2
abundance: few
d_gene: NA
v_gene: TRBV19

CDR3nt: TGCGCCAGCAGCCAAGCCCTACAGGGAAACTATGGCTACACCTTC
CDR3aa: CASSQALQGNYGYTF
j_gene: TRBJ1-2
abundance: few
d_gene: NA
v_gene: TRBV4-3

CDR3nt: TGCGCCAGCAGCACCGGGACTAGGACGTATTTT
CDR3aa: CASSTGTRTYF
j_gene: TRBJ2-3
abundance: NA
d_gene: TRBD2
v_gene: TRBV4-1

CDR3nt: TGTGCCAGCAGTCTCCCCGGGACGCAGCAGTTCTTC
CDR3aa: CASSLPGTQQFF
j_gene: TRBJ2-1
abundance: NA
d_gene: NA
v_gene: TRBV28

CDR3nt: TGTGCCAGCATTGGGGACAGGGGAAATGGCTACACCTTC
CDR3aa: CASIGDRGNGYTF
j_gene: TRBJ1-2
abundance: few
d_gene: TRBD1
v_gene: TRBV9

CDR3nt: TGTGCCAGCAGCGTGACAGGGACAGTAGAGACCCAGTACTTC
CDR3aa: CASSVTGTVETQYF
j_gene: TRBJ2-5
abundance: many
d_gene: TRBD1
v_gene: TRBV28

CDR3nt: TGTGCCAGCAGTGAGCGCAGGGGGAGGACAGATACGCAGTATTTT
CDR3aa: CASSERRGRTDTQYF
j_gene: TRBJ2-3
abundance: NA
d_gene: NA
v_gene: TRBV2

CDR3nt: TGTGCCAGCTCACAAGGGACGGAAAATCAGCCCCAGCATTTT
CDR3aa: CASSQGTENQPQHF
j_gene: TRBJ1-5
abundance: NA
d_gene: NA
v_gene: TRBV18

CDR3nt: TGCAGCGCTTCACGGAACACCGGGGAGCTGTTTTTT
CDR3aa: CSASRNTGELFF
j_gene: TRBJ2-2
abundance: NA
d_gene: NA
v_gene: TRBV29-1

CDR3nt: TGCGCCAGCAGCCCCGGTACGACTAGCGGGGGGGCAGATACGCAGTATTTT
CDR3aa: CASSPGTTSGGADTQYF
j_gene: TRBJ2-3
abundance: few
d_gene: TRBD2
v_gene: TRBV5-1

CDR3nt: TGTGCCAGCAGCTTAGGGCTAGTCAACTACAATGAGCAGTTCTTC
CDR3aa: CASSLGLVNYNEQFF
j_gene: TRBJ2-1
abundance: NA
d_gene: NA
v_gene: TRBV5-6

CDR3nt: TGTGCCAGCAGCTTAGGTAGCGGACGCGAGACCCAGTACTTC
CDR3aa: CASSLGSGRETQYF
j_gene: TRBJ2-5
abundance: few
d_gene: NA
v_gene: TRBV7-9

CDR3nt: TGCGCCAGCAGCCAAGAAAGCTGGCAGCGGGTGTTCTTC
CDR3aa: CASSQESWQRVFF
j_gene: TRBJ2-1
abundance: NA
d_gene: NA
v_gene: TRBV4-3

CDR3nt: TGTGCCAGCAGCCCCTACGGATATGGCTACACCTTC
CDR3aa: CASSPYGYGYTF
j_gene: TRBJ1-2
abundance: NA
d_gene: NA
v_gene: TRBV7-2

CDR3nt: TGTGCCAGCAGTTCACCTCTCCAGGGATCCTTCACAGATACGCAGTATTTT
CDR3aa: CASSSPLQGSFTDTQYF
j_gene: TRBJ2-3
abundance: few
d_gene: NA
v_gene: TRBV6-2/TRBV6-3

CDR3nt: TGTGCCAGTAGTGGCAACGCGTCAGGCCCGAGGAGGCAGCCCCAGCATTTT
CDR3aa: CASSGNASGPRRQPQHF
j_gene: TRBJ1-5
abundance: few
d_gene: NA
v_gene: TRBV19

CDR3nt: TGTGCCAGCAGTTACGGAACGTCTAGCGGGGGGGCCGGAGAGACCCAGTACTTC
CDR3aa: CASSYGTSSGGAGETQYF
j_gene: TRBJ2-5
abundance: NA
d_gene: TRBD2
v_gene: TRBV6-6

CDR3nt: TGCAGTGCCTCAAAGGCACAACCTCTAGACAATGAGCAGTTCTTC
CDR3aa: CSASKAQPLDNEQFF
j_gene: TRBJ2-1
abundance: few
d_gene: NA
v_gene: TRBV20-1

CDR3nt: TGTGCCAGCAGTTACGACTACGAGCAGTACTTC
CDR3aa: CASSYDYEQYF
j_gene: TRBJ2-7
abundance: NA
d_gene: NA
v_gene: TRBV6-2/TRBV6-3

CDR3nt: TGTGCCAGCAGTGGGGACAGGGGACCTGGAAACACCATATATTTT
CDR3aa: CASSGDRGPGNTIYF
j_gene: TRBJ1-3
abundance: NA
d_gene: TRBD1
v_gene: TRBV25-1

CDR3nt: TGTGCCAGCAGCCGAGATAAAGGATCCGGGGAGACCCAGTACTTC
CDR3aa: CASSRDKGSGETQYF
j_gene: TRBJ2-5
abundance: NA
d_gene: NA
v_gene: TRBV9

CDR3nt: TGTGCCAGCAGCCGAACAGGGTCTAACTATGGCTACACCTTC
CDR3aa: CASSRTGSNYGYTF
j_gene: TRBJ1-2
abundance: few
d_gene: NA
v_gene: TRBV12-3/TRBV12-4